Listed below are T cell receptor beta chains from one sample, sequenced in a study of blood T cell repertoires in COVID-19. This table comes from immunoSEQ multiplex PCR, and its TCRdb copy is limited to in-frame clones, with some not included. The sample consists of some 250,000 clones, 88% of them appearing once. The specimen was peripheral blood. These receptor sequences come from a human donor in a cohort sampled during active COVID-19. Each CDR3 is given with its conserved first and last residue. Fields, in order: CDR3 protein, V gene, J gene.

CDR3aa: CASSLDSEETQYF
v_gene: TRBV5-1
j_gene: TRBJ2-5

CDR3aa: CASSLGGTFEQYF
v_gene: TRBV7-9
j_gene: TRBJ2-7

CDR3aa: CASTTSGKLSYEQYF
v_gene: TRBV28
j_gene: TRBJ2-7

CDR3aa: CASSPRQGAFEEQYF
v_gene: TRBV18
j_gene: TRBJ2-7

CDR3aa: CAWTSSYGYTF
v_gene: TRBV30
j_gene: TRBJ1-2

CDR3aa: CASSYSWARANEAFF
v_gene: TRBV6-5
j_gene: TRBJ1-1

CDR3aa: CASRRDREATIYF
v_gene: TRBV19
j_gene: TRBJ1-3

CDR3aa: CASSKNREGGYTF
v_gene: TRBV6-6
j_gene: TRBJ1-2

CDR3aa: CASSIVRVHEQYF
v_gene: TRBV6-2/TRBV6-3
j_gene: TRBJ2-7

CDR3aa: CASSKALTGWGNTEAFF
v_gene: TRBV19
j_gene: TRBJ1-1

CDR3aa: CASSEKGGRQPQHF
v_gene: TRBV10-2
j_gene: TRBJ1-5

CDR3aa: CASSSGRRETGNEQFF
v_gene: TRBV7-8
j_gene: TRBJ2-1

CDR3aa: CASSLTSASYNEQFF
v_gene: TRBV6-2/TRBV6-3
j_gene: TRBJ2-1

CDR3aa: CASSRQTGAGETQYF
v_gene: TRBV7-9
j_gene: TRBJ2-5

CDR3aa: CAWSVKTDQPQHF
v_gene: TRBV30
j_gene: TRBJ1-5

CDR3aa: CASSRNPSRGQGIVYGYTF
v_gene: TRBV7-9
j_gene: TRBJ1-2

CDR3aa: CASSYPARGGPEAFF
v_gene: TRBV7-9
j_gene: TRBJ1-1

CDR3aa: CASSGDGGDRAYYGYTF
v_gene: TRBV4-3
j_gene: TRBJ1-2

CDR3aa: CASSGQGLLNTEAFF
v_gene: TRBV11-3
j_gene: TRBJ1-1

CDR3aa: CAISESTRGIAYGYTF
v_gene: TRBV10-3
j_gene: TRBJ1-2

CDR3aa: CASSLQPGTGGTSSTEAFF
v_gene: TRBV18
j_gene: TRBJ1-1

CDR3aa: CAWSSGGANVLTF
v_gene: TRBV30
j_gene: TRBJ2-6

CDR3aa: CASSVGGYGYTF
v_gene: TRBV9
j_gene: TRBJ1-2

CDR3aa: CASSYSSGSKSYEQYF
v_gene: TRBV6-5
j_gene: TRBJ2-7

CDR3aa: CASSPGQLSSYEQYF
v_gene: TRBV27
j_gene: TRBJ2-7

CDR3aa: CASGPTTGNYGYTF
v_gene: TRBV4-2
j_gene: TRBJ1-2

CDR3aa: CASSGGSGGTDTQYF
v_gene: TRBV2
j_gene: TRBJ2-3

CDR3aa: CASSLWDRAEKLFF
v_gene: TRBV27
j_gene: TRBJ1-4

CDR3aa: CASSLGTVPTDTQYF
v_gene: TRBV11-2
j_gene: TRBJ2-3

CDR3aa: CASSIGALNTEAFF
v_gene: TRBV19
j_gene: TRBJ1-1

CDR3aa: CASSQEWGDRDYGYTF
v_gene: TRBV4-3
j_gene: TRBJ1-2

CDR3aa: CASSLGQGIYGYTF
v_gene: TRBV5-4
j_gene: TRBJ1-2

CDR3aa: CATSRDNGPYEQYF
v_gene: TRBV15
j_gene: TRBJ2-7

CDR3aa: CASSRESSATNEKLFF
v_gene: TRBV19
j_gene: TRBJ1-4

CDR3aa: CASSWGGGSYEQYF
v_gene: TRBV13
j_gene: TRBJ2-7

CDR3aa: CASSPRGAFEPQHF
v_gene: TRBV28
j_gene: TRBJ1-5

CDR3aa: CASSVGGATSTDTQYF
v_gene: TRBV9
j_gene: TRBJ2-3